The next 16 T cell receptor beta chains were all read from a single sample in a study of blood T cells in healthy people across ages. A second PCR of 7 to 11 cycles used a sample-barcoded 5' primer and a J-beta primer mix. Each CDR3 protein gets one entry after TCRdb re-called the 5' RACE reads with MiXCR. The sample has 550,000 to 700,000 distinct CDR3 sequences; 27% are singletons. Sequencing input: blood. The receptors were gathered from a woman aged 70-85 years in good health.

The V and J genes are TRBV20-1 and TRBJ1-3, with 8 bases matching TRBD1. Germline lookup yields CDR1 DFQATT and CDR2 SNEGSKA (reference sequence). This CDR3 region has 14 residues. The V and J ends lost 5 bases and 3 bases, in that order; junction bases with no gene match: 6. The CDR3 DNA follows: TGCAGTGCTCCCAGGGGGCATGATGGAAACACCATATATTTT. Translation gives CSAPRGHDGNTIYF.

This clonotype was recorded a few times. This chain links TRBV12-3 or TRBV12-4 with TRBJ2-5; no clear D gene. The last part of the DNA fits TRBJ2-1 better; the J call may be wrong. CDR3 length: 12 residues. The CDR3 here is CASSLMGFEQFF. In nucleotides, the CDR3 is TGTGCCAGCAGTTTAATGGGGTTTGAGCAGTTCTTC.

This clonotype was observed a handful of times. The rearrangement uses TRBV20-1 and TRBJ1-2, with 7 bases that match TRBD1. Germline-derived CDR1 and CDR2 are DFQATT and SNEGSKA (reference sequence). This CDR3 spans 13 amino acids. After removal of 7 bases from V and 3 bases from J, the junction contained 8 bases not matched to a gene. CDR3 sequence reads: CSGAAGGDYGYTF. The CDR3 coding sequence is TGCAGTGGGGCGGCAGGGGGTGACTATGGCTACACCTTC.

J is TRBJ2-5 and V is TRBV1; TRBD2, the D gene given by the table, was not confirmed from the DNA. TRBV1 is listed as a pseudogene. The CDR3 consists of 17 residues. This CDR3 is CTSSPYRTSGPQETQYF. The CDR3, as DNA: TGCACCAGCAGCCCGTACCGGACTAGCGGCCCGCAAGAGACCCAGTACTTC.

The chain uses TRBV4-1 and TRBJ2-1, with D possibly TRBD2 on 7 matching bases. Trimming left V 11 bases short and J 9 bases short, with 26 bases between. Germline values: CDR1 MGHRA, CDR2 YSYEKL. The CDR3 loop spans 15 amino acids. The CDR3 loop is CAGQGGAGVRSEQFF. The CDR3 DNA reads TGCGCCGGCCAAGGGGGGGCAGGGGTCCGAAGTGAGCAGTTCTTC.

CDR3 DNA sequence: TGTGCCAGCAGTGATCGGGGGGCAGGTGGGGCCAACGTCCTGACTTTC. Translating gives CASSDRGAGGANVLTF. The V call is TRBV25-1, the J call TRBJ2-6; perhaps TRBD2 as D (7 bases). The CDR3 covers 16 residues. Germline V lookup: CDR1 MGHDK, CDR2 SYGVNS. The V end was cut by 3 bases, the J end by 3 bases, with 12 bases between.

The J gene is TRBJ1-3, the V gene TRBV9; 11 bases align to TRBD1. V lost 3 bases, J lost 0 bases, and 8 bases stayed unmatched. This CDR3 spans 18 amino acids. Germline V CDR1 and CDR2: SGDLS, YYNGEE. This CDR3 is CASSALRDRGFSGNTIYF. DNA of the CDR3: TGTGCCAGCAGCGCCCTCCGGGACAGGGGGTTCTCTGGAAACACCATATATTTT.

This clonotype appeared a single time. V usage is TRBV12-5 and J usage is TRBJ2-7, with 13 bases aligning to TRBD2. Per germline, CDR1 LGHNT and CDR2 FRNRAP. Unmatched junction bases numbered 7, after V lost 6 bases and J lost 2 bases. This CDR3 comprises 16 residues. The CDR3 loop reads CASGNTSGGAPYEQYF. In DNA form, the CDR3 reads TGTGCTAGTGGAAACACTAGCGGGGGGGCCCCCTACGAGCAGTACTTC.

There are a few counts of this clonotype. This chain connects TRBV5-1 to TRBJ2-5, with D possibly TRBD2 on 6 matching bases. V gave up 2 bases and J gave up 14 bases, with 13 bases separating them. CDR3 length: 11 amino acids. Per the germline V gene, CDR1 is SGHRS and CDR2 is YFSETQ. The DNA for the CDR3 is TGCGCCAGCAGCTTTGATGGCGGGGCCTACTTC. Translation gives CASSFDGGAYF.

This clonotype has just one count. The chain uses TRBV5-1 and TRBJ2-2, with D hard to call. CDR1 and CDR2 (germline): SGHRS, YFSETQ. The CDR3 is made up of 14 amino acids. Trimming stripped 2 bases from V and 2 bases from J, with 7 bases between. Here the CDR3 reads CASSLTLNTGELFF. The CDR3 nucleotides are TGCGCCAGCAGCTTAACTCTTAACACCGGGGAGCTGTTTTTT.

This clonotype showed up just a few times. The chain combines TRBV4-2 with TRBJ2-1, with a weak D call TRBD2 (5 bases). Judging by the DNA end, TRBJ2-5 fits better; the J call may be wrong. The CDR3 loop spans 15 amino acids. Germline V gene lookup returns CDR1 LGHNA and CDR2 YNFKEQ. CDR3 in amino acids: CASSQDPRQRETQYF. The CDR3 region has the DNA TGTGCCAGCAGCCAAGATCCCAGGCAGCGGGAGACCCAGTACTTC.

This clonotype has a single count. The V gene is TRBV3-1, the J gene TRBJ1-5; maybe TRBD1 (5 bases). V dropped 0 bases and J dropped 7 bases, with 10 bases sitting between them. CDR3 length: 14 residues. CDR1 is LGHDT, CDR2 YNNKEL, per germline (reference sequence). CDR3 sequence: CASSQDRVPQPQHF. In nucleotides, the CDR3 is TGTGCCAGCAGCCAAGACAGGGTCCCCCAGCCCCAGCATTTT.

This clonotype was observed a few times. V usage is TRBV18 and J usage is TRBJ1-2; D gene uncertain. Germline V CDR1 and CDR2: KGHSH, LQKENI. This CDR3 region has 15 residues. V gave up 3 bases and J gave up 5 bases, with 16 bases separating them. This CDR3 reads CASSPTPQTLYGYTF. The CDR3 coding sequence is TGTGCCAGCTCACCTACGCCCCAAACACTTTATGGCTACACCTTC.

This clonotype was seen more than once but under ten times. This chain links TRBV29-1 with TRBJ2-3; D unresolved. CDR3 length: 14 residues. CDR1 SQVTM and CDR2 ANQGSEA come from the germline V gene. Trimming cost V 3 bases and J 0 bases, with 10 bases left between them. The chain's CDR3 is CSVDGTPSTDTQYF. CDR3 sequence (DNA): TGCAGCGTTGACGGAACCCCTAGCACAGATACGCAGTATTTT.

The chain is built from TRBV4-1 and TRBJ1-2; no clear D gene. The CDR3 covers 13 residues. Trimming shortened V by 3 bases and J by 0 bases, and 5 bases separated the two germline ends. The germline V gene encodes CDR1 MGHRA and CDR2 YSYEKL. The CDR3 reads CASSQEPNYGYTF. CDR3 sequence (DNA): TGCGCCAGCAGCCAGGAGCCTAACTATGGCTACACCTTC.

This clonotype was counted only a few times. CDR3 loop: CSARDRRTGGPANTEAFF. The CDR3 DNA reads as TGCAGTGCTAGAGATCGTAGGACAGGGGGCCCTGCGAACACTGAAGCTTTCTTT. The rearrangement links TRBV20-1 to TRBJ1-1, with TRBD1 identical over 11 bases. CDR3 length: 18 amino acids. J gave up 1 base and V 0 bases, and 10 bases lay outside the gene matches. Germline V CDR1 and CDR2: DFQATT, SNEGSKA (reference sequence).